The following is a TCR beta chain sequence with its context. No antigen is known for it. With 60 Vbeta and 13 Jbeta primers, the PCR was carried out. Libraries were prepared by immunoSEQ multiplex PCR; TCRdb keeps only in-frame clonotypes and omits some of them. The sample shows about 200,000 clones, roughly 87% of them seen only once. The data were obtained in a study of cytomegalovirus exposure and HLA in healthy donors. Findings of the study overall: Previously analyzed data showed that most TCR beta V segments were productive at a frequency of about 90% or about 30%. The authors excluded some V segments, including TRBV6-2 and TRBV6-3, as indistinguishable.

The germline gives CDR1 MNHEY, CDR2 SVGAGI. There are 12 residues in the CDR3. Between the trimmed V and J ends, which lost 6 bases and 7 bases, there was a span of 10 bases. This chain joins TRBV6-5 and TRBJ2-1; D gene uncertain. This clonotype was sampled from a middle-aged man in good health and CMV-seropositive. What was sequenced was PBMCs. The CDR3 here is CASSTTWNEQFF. The CDR3 DNA follows: TGTGCCAGCAGCACGACTTGGAATGAGCAGTTCTTC.